What follows are 26 T cell receptor beta chains derived from one specimen sequenced in a study of memory CD4+ T cells and cytomegalovirus serostatus. The protocol was immunoSEQ multiplex PCR, while the TCRdb copy is restricted to in-frame clones and leaves out a portion. The data show more than 45,000 clones, roughly 77% seen once. The sort gate was single viable CD3+CD4+CD8-CD45RO+ cells for memory CD4+ T cells. The sequencing input was memory CD4+ T cells from blood. Receptor source: an adult in good health and CMV-seronegative.

This clone was seen only a few times. The V and J genes are TRBV5-4 and TRBJ2-1, with 10 nucleotides matching TRBD1. This CDR3 is 16 amino acids long. The germline V gene encodes CDR1 SGHNT and CDR2 YYREEE (reference sequence). V was pared by 3 bases and J by 7 bases, with 10 bases of the junction left unmatched. The CDR3 region is CASSSTTGGRGNEQFF. The DNA for the CDR3 is TGTGCCAGCAGCTCGACGACAGGGGGCCGGGGGAATGAGCAGTTCTTC. Using reference TRBV5-4 and TRBJ2-1 for the parts outside the CDR3, the full variable domain is ETGVTQSPTHLIKTRGQQVTLRCSSQSGHNTVSWYQQALGQGPQFIFQYYREEENGRGNFPPRFSGLQFPNYSSELNVNALELDDSALYLCASSSTTGGRGNEQFFGPGTRLTVL.

The chain couples TRBV18 to TRBJ1-5, with D hard to call. Per germline, CDR1 KGHSH and CDR2 LQKENI. V was cut by 1 base and J by 1 base, with 8 bases left in between. This CDR3 comprises 15 residues. Here the CDR3 reads CASSPLRGSNQPQHF. The DNA for the CDR3 is TGTGCCAGCTCACCACTTCGAGGAAGCAATCAGCCCCAGCATTTT.

This clone occurred a few times. This rearrangement joins TRBV28 to TRBJ2-5; 7 nucleotides match TRBD1. The CDR3 loop spans 14 amino acids. V shed 2 bases and J 1 base; nucleotides not matched to a gene: 1. The germline CDR1 and CDR2 sequences are MDHEN and SYDVKM. Written as DNA, the CDR3 is TGTGCCAGCAGTTTAAGGGGGCCCCAAGAGACCCAGTACTTC. It yields the protein CASSLRGPQETQYF.

V and J are TRBV2 and TRBJ1-2, with TRBD1 identical over 7 bases. This CDR3 has 14 residues. Germline CDR1 SNHLY, CDR2 FYNNEI. The J segment lost 4 bases and the V segment lost 7 bases, leaving 9 bases of the junction unmatched. The CDR3 DNA sequence: TGTGCCAGCATCCCGGAACAGGGGACCTATGGCTACACCTTC. It codes for CASIPEQGTYGYTF.

This rearrangement joins TRBV12-5 to TRBJ2-3; either TRBD1 or TRBD2 may supply D (5 bases each). This CDR3 comprises 14 residues. Trimming removed 4 bases from V and 0 bases from J, with 8 bases in between. Germline CDR1 LGHNT, CDR2 FRNRAP. The CDR3 here is CASGSGPSTDTQYF. CDR3 in DNA: TGTGCTAGTGGTTCGGGGCCTAGCACAGATACGCAGTATTTT.

This chain joins TRBV15 and TRBJ2-5; D call uncertain. Trimming shortened V by 0 bases and J by 5 bases, and 13 bases separated the two germline ends. The germline gives CDR1 LNHNV, CDR2 YYDKDF (reference sequence). There are 15 residues in the CDR3. The CDR3 loop is CATSRDPAGMETQYF. In DNA form, the CDR3 reads TGTGCCACCAGCAGAGACCCGGCTGGGATGGAGACCCAGTACTTC.

A note on this clone: The sample has other DNA sequences that encode this CDR3 too. The genes are TRBV18 and TRBJ2-7, with 12 bases identical to TRBD1. The CDR3 runs to 15 residues. V was clipped by 4 bases and J by 4 bases; unmatched bases: 5. Looked up from germline, CDR1 is KGHSH and CDR2 is LQKENI. CDR3 bases: TGTGCCAGCTCACTCCAGGGACAGGGGGCGTACGAGCAGTACTTC. This sequence encodes CASSLQGQGAYEQYF.

The chain recombines TRBV19 with TRBJ1-3; D possibly corresponds to TRBD1 (6 bases). Germline CDR1 LNHDA, CDR2 SQIVND (reference sequence). The CDR3 runs 15 residues. Between the trimmed V and J ends, which lost 6 bases and 0 bases, there was a span of 12 bases. The CDR3 DNA follows: TGTGCCAGTAGGCAAGACAGGAGCTCTGGAAACACCATATATTTT. This translates into CASRQDRSSGNTIYF.

About this clone: One junction end disagrees with the germline gene, perhaps due to a read error. The chain has TRBV27 and TRBJ2-7, with 12 bases matching TRBD2. Germline V gene sequence: CDR1 MNHEY, CDR2 SMNVEV (reference sequence). The CDR3 extends over 17 amino acids. CDR3 bases: TGTGCCAGCAGTCCGGGGCTAGCGGGAGGGCCCTCCCACGAGCAGTACTTC. Translated, it gives CASSPGLAGGPSHEQYF.

This clone was observed a few times. The V gene is TRBV6-6, the J gene TRBJ1-4, with D possibly matching TRBD1 (5 bases). The CDR3 has 14 residues. V was cut by 6 bases and J by 12 bases, with 20 bases left in between. CDR1 MNHNY and CDR2 SVGAGI come from the germline V gene (reference sequence). This chain's CDR3 is CASSSGHILGELFF. CDR3 coding DNA: TGTGCCAGCAGCTCCGGACACATTTTAGGGGAACTGTTTTTT.

This chain joins TRBV11-2 and TRBJ2-3; TRBD2 agrees at 8 bases. The CDR3 consists of 19 residues. The junction had 14 bases not matched to a gene; V was cut back by 2 bases and J by 1 base. CDR1 SGHAT and CDR2 FQNNGV come from the germline V gene. The CDR3: CASSLRIAGRGLGTDTQYF. CDR3 sequence (DNA): TGTGCCAGCAGCTTACGGATAGCGGGACGGGGGTTGGGCACAGATACGCAGTATTTT.

This chain links TRBV11-2 with TRBJ1-2, with D unclear. In germline, CDR1 is SGHAT, CDR2 FQNNGV. The ends were cut back, 1 base at V and 4 bases at J, with 13 bases in the middle. CDR3 length equals 15 residues. The CDR3 bases are TGTGCCAGCAGCTTAGGAATGCTGGCCGTCTATGGCTACACCTTC. This translates into CASSLGMLAVYGYTF.

The gene calls are TRBV10-1 and TRBJ1-1; D remains unclear. Germline V lookup: CDR1 WNHNN, CDR2 SYGVQD (reference sequence). CDR3 length equals 15 residues. Trimming stripped 0 bases from V and 5 bases from J, with 13 bases between. Here the CDR3 DNA reads TGCGCCAGCAGTGAGTCGGTGGTTACTAGAACTGAAGCTTTCTTT. Translating it yields CASSESVVTRTEAFF.

The gene calls are TRBV9 and TRBJ2-1; no definite D call. The length of the CDR3 is 14 residues. Trimming removed 4 bases at V and 5 bases at J, with 13 bases between. CDR1 and CDR2 (germline): SGDLS, YYNGEE. CDR3 in DNA: TGTGCCAGCAGCTTCCGCGGATCAAACAATGAGCAGTTCTTC. Protein: CASSFRGSNNEQFF. The variable domain in full, completed from reference TRBV9 and TRBJ2-1, reads DSGVTQTPKHLITATGQRVTLRCSPRSGDLSVYWYQQSLDQGLQFLIQYYNGEERAKGNILERFSAQQFPDLHSELNLSSLELGDSALYFCASSFRGSNNEQFFGPGTRLTVL.

This clone was seen only a few times. The chain uses TRBV5-1 and TRBJ2-7; no clear D. V gave up 0 bases and J gave up 3 bases, with 13 bases separating them. CDR3 length: 15 amino acids. The V gene's germline CDR1 is SGHRS and CDR2 YFSETQ. The CDR3 loop is CASSLAAQSDYEQYF. CDR3 bases: TGCGCCAGCAGCTTGGCGGCACAAAGCGACTACGAGCAGTACTTC.

The chain's CDR3 is CASSLFPRQGNTEAFF. The CDR3 bases are TGCGCCAGCAGCTTGTTTCCTAGGCAGGGCAACACTGAAGCTTTCTTT. The chain couples TRBV5-1 to TRBJ1-1; a weak D match, TRBD1 (5 bases). With 1 base removed from V and 2 bases from J, the gap between germline ends came to 15 bases. CDR1 is SGHRS and CDR2 is YFSETQ in the germline V gene. The CDR3 covers 16 residues.

This clone was seen a handful of times. The chain joins TRBV30 to TRBJ2-7, with a tentative D call TRBD1 (5 bases). The germline gives CDR1 GTSNPN, CDR2 SVGIG (reference sequence). The CDR3 is made up of 13 amino acids. V was pared by 3 bases and J by 7 bases, with 16 bases between. CDR3 sequence reads: CAWRAPKGWEQYF. The DNA for the CDR3 is TGTGCCTGGAGAGCACCGAAGGGGTGGGAGCAGTACTTC.

The chain couples TRBV6-1 to TRBJ1-1; no firm D call. Germline V gene data show CDR1 as MNHNS and CDR2 as SASEGT. This CDR3 comprises 15 residues. V was shortened by 2 bases and J by 6 bases, with 16 bases between the two germline ends. CDR3 DNA sequence: TGTGCCAGCAGTGAATCGAGTCTGTTGAGGGCTGAAGCTTTCTTT. It specifies CASSESSLLRAEAFF.

This rearrangement joins TRBV11-3 to TRBJ1-2; D is ambiguous. Germline V gives CDR1 SGHNT, CDR2 YENEEA. Trimming left V 5 bases short and J 4 bases short, with 17 bases between. The CDR3 totals 15 residues. The CDR3 DNA follows: TGTGCCAGCAGCACATCGGGCAGTGGGTCCTATGGCTACACCTTC. This translates into CASSTSGSGSYGYTF.

This chain links TRBV4-2 with TRBJ1-1; TRBD1 might be the D (5 bases). CDR1 and CDR2 (germline): LGHNA, YNFKEQ. V lost 1 base, J lost 1 base, and 10 bases lay in between. The CDR3 consists of 15 residues. The CDR3 DNA reads as TGTGCCAGCAGCCAAGCAGGGTCAGAGAACACTGAAGCTTTCTTT. This translates into CASSQAGSENTEAFF.

The chain has TRBV5-1 and TRBJ2-5, with TRBD1 matching 9 bases. Germline CDR1 reads SGHRS; CDR2 reads YFSETQ. The CDR3 sequence is 14 residues long. V was clipped by 4 bases and J by 5 bases; unmatched bases: 6. This CDR3 reads CASSPLGQGETQYF. CDR3 nucleotide sequence: TGCGCCAGCAGCCCCTTAGGACAGGGGGAGACCCAGTACTTC.

The rearrangement joins TRBV4-1 to TRBJ2-1; tentatively, D is TRBD2 (7 bases). The V gene lost 3 bases and the J gene lost 7 bases, with 19 bases spanning the gap. CDR1 and CDR2 (germline): MGHRA, YSYEKL. The CDR3 has 16 residues. The CDR3 nucleotides are TGCGCCAGCAGCCAGTTAGGGGGAGGGCCCTCAAATGAGCAGTTCTTC. Encoded protein: CASSQLGGGPSNEQFF.

This clone was observed a handful of times. The chain joins TRBV11-1 to TRBJ2-1; no reliable D call. In germline, CDR1 is SGHAT, CDR2 FQDESV (reference sequence). Trimming took off 2 bases at V and 5 bases at J, with 19 bases between the two ends. This CDR3 is 17 amino acids long. The CDR3 DNA follows: TGTGCCAGCAGCTTATCTCGTTTCCGGCGGCAAAACAATGAGCAGTTCTTC. Translation: CASSLSRFRRQNNEQFF.

This chain uses TRBV19 with TRBJ2-2, with D possibly being TRBD1 or TRBD2 (5 bases each). Germline loops: CDR1 LNHDA, CDR2 SQIVND (reference sequence). V was shortened by 1 base and J by 6 bases, with 12 bases between the two germline ends. The length of the CDR3 is 15 residues. CDR3 nucleotide sequence: TGTGCCAGTAGTATAGGTCGATTGGGGGCCGGGGAGCTGTTTTTT. Translating gives CASSIGRLGAGELFF. Together with reference TRBV19 and TRBJ2-2, the CDR3 gives the full variable domain: DGGITQSPKYLFRKEGQNVTLSCEQNLNHDAMYWYRQDPGQGLRLIYYSQIVNDFQKGDIAEGYSVSREKKESFPLTVTSAQKNPTAFYLCASSIGRLGAGELFFGEGSRLTVL.

The chain links TRBV11-3 to TRBJ1-2; 7 bases map to TRBD1. Losses at the gene ends were 5 bases for V and 3 bases for J; bases not matched to a gene: 12. Per the germline V gene, CDR1 is SGHNT and CDR2 is YENEEA. This CDR3 is 16 amino acids long. CDR3 loop: CASSIEPGQDHYGYTF. In DNA, the CDR3 is TGTGCCAGCAGCATCGAACCTGGACAGGACCACTATGGCTACACCTTC.

The chain employs TRBV5-4 and TRBJ2-7; the D call may be TRBD1 or TRBD2 (5 bases each). The CDR3 sequence is 14 residues long. Trimming removed 1 base from V and 6 bases from J, with 14 bases in between. CDR1 and CDR2 from the germline V gene are SGHNT and YYREEE (reference sequence). The CDR3 sequence is CASSLKGSLSEQYF. The CDR3 bases are TGTGCCAGCAGCTTGAAGGGGAGCCTTAGCGAGCAGTACTTC.